The subject of this entry is one T cell receptor beta chain. No antigen is known for it. The V and J ends lost 4 bases and 3 bases respectively, with 18 bases between them. The CDR3 is 17 residues long. Germline loops: CDR1 MGHRA, CDR2 YSYEKL. The data belong to a study of cytomegalovirus exposure and HLA in healthy donors. Study observations and caveats: Some public TCRs appeared in many individuals, while most sequences were rare. Cytomegalovirus-associated TCR beta chains were listed, numbering some 150.

The assay was immunoSEQ multiplex PCR, and TCRdb's table has in-frame clones only and misses some. The table shows about 280,000 clones, with approximately 86% occurring only once. The donors were in the roughly 120-subject validation cohort; that cohort was separate from the roughly 680-subject first cohort. The sample comprised PBMCs. This receptor was taken from a woman aged 18 to 35 in good health and CMV-seronegative. This chain connects TRBV4-1 to TRBJ2-2, with D possibly being TRBD2 (5 bases). CDR3 protein: CASSLTRIATYTGELFF. The CDR3 nucleotides read TGCGCCAGCAGCCTTACTCGGATAGCGACCTACACCGGGGAGCTGTTTTTT.